This TCR beta chain was profiled in a study of blood T cells in healthy people across ages. Study results and limitations: Estimates based on one million T cells were treated as lower bounds. Both naive CD4+ cell counts and diversity were greater in long-lived donors than in aged donors.

This clonotype was observed a handful of times. Its antigen is not known. A sample-barcoded 5' primer and a J-beta primer mix were used in a second PCR of about 7 to 11 cycles. Through a template-switch adaptor with 12 random nucleotides, each cDNA molecule received a tag. TCRdb re-called the 5' RACE reads with MiXCR, one entry per CDR3 protein. The repertoire holds roughly 1,300,000 distinct CDR3 sequences, roughly 59% seen once, with over 5% in the top ten. The germline V gene has CDR1 SGHRS and CDR2 YFSETQ. The V end lost 0 bases, the J end lost 5 bases, and 20 bases lay between the germline ends. This CDR3 is 17 amino acids long.

The TCR comes from a man younger than 35 in good health. Material for sequencing was blood. The rearrangement uses TRBV5-1 and TRBJ1-1; possibly TRBD1 for D (6 bases). In nucleotides, the CDR3 is TGCGCCAGCAGCTTGGGGGGGGGGGCTTCCCCCCGGACTGAAGCTTTCTTT. Amino acid sequence: CASSLGGGASPRTEAFF. The variable domain in full, with the rest retrieved from reference TRBV5-1 and TRBJ1-1, is KAGVTQTPRYLIKTRGQQVTLSCSPISGHRSVSWYQQTPGQGLQFLFEYFSETQRNKGNFPGRFSGRQFSNSRSEMNVSTLELGDSALYLCASSLGGGASPRTEAFFGQGTRLTVV.